Listed here is a single T cell receptor beta chain. Per the study methods: Scientists estimated how many nucleated cells there were by amplifying reference gene primers. This table comes from immunoSEQ multiplex PCR, and its TCRdb copy is limited to in-frame clones, with some not included. Clone size and V and J calls were adopted from that table, with D and trimming inferred from the DNA. Seen here are about 220,000 clones, approximately 84% observed once, and the top ten hold 3%. These data originate in a study of blood T cell repertoires in COVID-19. About the research overall: The United States, Italy and Spain supplied acute and convalescent COVID-19 samples. T cells, B-cell-depleted T cells, or PBMCs supplied cDNA or gDNA.

Unmatched junction bases numbered 10, after V lost 4 bases and J lost 5 bases. Germline CDR1 reads SGHAT; CDR2 reads FQNNGV. The length of the CDR3 is 15 residues. Source material: peripheral blood. This clonotype originated in a young woman who had recovered from COVID-19. The chain links TRBV11-2 to TRBJ2-5, with 7 bases that match TRBD1. This CDR3 is CASSSLTGSEETQYF. In DNA form, the CDR3 reads TGTGCCAGCAGCTCACTGACAGGGTCGGAGGAGACCCAGTACTTC.